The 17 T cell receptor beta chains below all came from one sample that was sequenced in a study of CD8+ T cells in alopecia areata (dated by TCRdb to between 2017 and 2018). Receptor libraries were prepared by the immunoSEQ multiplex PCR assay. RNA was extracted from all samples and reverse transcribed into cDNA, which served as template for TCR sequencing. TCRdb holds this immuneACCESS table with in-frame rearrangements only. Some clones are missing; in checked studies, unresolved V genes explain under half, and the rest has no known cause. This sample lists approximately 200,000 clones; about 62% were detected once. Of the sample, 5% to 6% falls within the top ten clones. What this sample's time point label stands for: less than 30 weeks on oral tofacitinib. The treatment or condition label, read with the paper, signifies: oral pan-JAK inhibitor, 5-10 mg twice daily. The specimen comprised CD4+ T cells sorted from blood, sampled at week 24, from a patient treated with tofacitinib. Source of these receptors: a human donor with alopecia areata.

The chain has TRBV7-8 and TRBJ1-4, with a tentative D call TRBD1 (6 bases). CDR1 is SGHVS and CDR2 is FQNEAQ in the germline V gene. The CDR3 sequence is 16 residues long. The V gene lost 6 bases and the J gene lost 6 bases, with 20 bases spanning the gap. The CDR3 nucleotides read TGTGCCAGCAGACCAAGGGCGGGGGGCGGCTATGAAAAACTGTTTTTT. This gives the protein CASRPRAGGGYEKLFF.

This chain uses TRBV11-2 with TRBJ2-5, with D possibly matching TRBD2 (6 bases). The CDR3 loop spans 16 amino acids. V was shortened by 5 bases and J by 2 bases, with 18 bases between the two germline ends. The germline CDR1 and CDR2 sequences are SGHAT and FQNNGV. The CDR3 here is CASSVSGRGRQETQYF. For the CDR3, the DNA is TGTGCCAGCAGCGTTAGCGGTCGGGGCAGGCAAGAGACCCAGTACTTC.

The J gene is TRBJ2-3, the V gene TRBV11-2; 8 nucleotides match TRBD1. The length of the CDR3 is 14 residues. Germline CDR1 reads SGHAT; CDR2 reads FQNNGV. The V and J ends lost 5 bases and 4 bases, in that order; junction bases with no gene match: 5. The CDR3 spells CASSPGQGADTQYF. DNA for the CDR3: TGTGCCAGCAGCCCTGGACAGGGAGCAGATACGCAGTATTTT.

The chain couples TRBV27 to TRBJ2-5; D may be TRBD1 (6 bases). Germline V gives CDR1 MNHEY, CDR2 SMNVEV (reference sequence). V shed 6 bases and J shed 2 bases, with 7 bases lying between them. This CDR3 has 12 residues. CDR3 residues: CASSDRQETQYF. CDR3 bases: TGTGCCAGCAGCGACAGGCAAGAGACCCAGTACTTC.

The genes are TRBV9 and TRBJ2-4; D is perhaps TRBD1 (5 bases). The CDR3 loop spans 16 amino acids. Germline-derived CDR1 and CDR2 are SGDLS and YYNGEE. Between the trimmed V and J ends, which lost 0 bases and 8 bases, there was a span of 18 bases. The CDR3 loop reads CASSVEAQGEVDIQYF. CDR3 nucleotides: TGTGCCAGCAGCGTAGAGGCTCAGGGTGAAGTCGACATTCAGTACTTC.

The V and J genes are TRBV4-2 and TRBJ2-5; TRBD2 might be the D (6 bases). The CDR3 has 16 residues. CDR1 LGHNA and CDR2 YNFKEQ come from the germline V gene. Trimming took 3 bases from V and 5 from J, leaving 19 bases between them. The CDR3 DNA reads TGTGCCAGCAGCCAGTACACCGGCACAGGAGGGGAGACCCAGTACTTC. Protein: CASSQYTGTGGETQYF.

CDR3 amino acids: CASSISGVQPQHF. The CDR3 DNA sequence: TGTGCCAGCAGTATTAGTGGGGTTCAGCCCCAGCATTTT. The V call is TRBV6-5, the J call TRBJ1-5; D is uncertain. Germline-derived CDR1 and CDR2 are MNHEY and SVGAGI. Trimming cost V 5 bases and J 6 bases, with 11 bases left between them. The CDR3 extends over 13 amino acids.

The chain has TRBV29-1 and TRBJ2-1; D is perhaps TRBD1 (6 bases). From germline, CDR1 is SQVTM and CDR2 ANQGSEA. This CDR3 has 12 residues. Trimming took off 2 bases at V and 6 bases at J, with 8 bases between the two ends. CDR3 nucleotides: TGCAGCGTTGAATCAGGGGTCAATGAGCAGTTCTTC. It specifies CSVESGVNEQFF.

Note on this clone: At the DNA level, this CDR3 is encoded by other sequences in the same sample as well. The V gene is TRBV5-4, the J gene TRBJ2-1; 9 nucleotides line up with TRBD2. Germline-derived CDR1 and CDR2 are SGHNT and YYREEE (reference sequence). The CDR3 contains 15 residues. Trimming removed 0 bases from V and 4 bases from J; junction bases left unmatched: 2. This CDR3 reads CASSLGSGSYNEQFF. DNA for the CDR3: TGTGCCAGCAGCTTGGGTAGCGGGAGTTACAATGAGCAGTTCTTC.

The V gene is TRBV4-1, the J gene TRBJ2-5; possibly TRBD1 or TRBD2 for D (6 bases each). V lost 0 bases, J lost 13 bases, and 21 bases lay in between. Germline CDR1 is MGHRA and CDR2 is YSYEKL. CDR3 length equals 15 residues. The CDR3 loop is CASSQEVAGGRGLYF. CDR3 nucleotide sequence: TGCGCCAGCAGCCAAGAGGTCGCGGGTGGACGGGGGCTGTACTTC.

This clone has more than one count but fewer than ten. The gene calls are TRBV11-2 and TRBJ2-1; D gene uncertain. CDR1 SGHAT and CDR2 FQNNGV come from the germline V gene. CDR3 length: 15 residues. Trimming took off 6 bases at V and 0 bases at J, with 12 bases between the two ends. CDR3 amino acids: CASSPRILSYNEQFF. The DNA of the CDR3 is TGTGCCAGCAGTCCGAGGATTCTCTCCTACAATGAGCAGTTCTTC. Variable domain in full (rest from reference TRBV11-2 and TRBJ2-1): EAGVAQSPRYKIIEKRQSVAFWCNPISGHATLYWYQQILGQGPKLLIQFQNNGVVDDSQLPKDRFSAERLKGVDSTLKIQPAKLEDSAVYLCASSPRILSYNEQFFGPGTRLTVL.

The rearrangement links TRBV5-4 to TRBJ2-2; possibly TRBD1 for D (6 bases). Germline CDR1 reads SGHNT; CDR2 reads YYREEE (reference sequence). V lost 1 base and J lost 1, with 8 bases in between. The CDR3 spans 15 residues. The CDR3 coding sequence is TGTGCCAGCAGCTTGCCGGACAGGAACACCGGGGAGCTGTTTTTT. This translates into CASSLPDRNTGELFF.

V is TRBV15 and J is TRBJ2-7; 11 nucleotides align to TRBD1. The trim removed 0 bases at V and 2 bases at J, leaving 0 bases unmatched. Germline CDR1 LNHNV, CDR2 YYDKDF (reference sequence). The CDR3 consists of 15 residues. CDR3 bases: TGTGCCACCAGCAGAGAGGACAGGGGGCCCTACGAGCAGTACTTC. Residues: CATSREDRGPYEQYF. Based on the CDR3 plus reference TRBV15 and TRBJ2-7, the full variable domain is DAMVIQNPRYQVTQFGKPVTLSCSQTLNHNVMYWYQQKSSQAPKLLFHYYDKDFNNEADTPDNFQSRRPNTSFCFLDIRSPGLGDTAMYLCATSREDRGPYEQYFGPGTRLTVT.

CDR3 sequence: CAWSGIAVRQETQYF. In DNA, the CDR3 is TGTGCCTGGAGTGGTATCGCAGTTAGGCAAGAGACCCAGTACTTC. This rearrangement joins TRBV30 to TRBJ2-5; D gene unclear. Germline assignment: CDR1 GTSNPN and CDR2 SVGIG (reference sequence). The ends were cut back, 1 base at V and 2 bases at J, with 14 bases in the middle. The CDR3 extends over 15 amino acids. Variable domain in full (rest from reference TRBV30 and TRBJ2-5): SQTIHQWPATLVQPVGSPLSLECTVEGTSNPNLYWYRQAAGRGLQLLFYSVGIGQISSEVPQNLSASRPQDRQFILSSKKLLLSDSGFYLCAWSGIAVRQETQYFGPGTRLLVL.

Here the CDR3 reads CASSPRQGSGYEQYF. The CDR3 DNA is TGCGCCAGCAGCCCTCGACAGGGATCGGGCTACGAGCAGTACTTC. The V call is TRBV5-1, the J call TRBJ2-7, with 7 bases aligning to TRBD1. The CDR3 contains 15 residues. J gave up 3 bases and V 4 bases, and 10 bases lay outside the gene matches. Germline CDR1 and CDR2: SGHRS and YFSETQ.

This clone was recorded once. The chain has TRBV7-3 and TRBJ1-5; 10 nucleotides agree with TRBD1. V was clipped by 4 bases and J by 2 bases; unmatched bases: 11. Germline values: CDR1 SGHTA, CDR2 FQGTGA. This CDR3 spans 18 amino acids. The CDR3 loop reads CASSSGDLTGGGNQPQHF. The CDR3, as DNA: TGTGCCAGCAGCTCGGGTGACCTGACAGGGGGCGGCAATCAGCCCCAGCATTTT.

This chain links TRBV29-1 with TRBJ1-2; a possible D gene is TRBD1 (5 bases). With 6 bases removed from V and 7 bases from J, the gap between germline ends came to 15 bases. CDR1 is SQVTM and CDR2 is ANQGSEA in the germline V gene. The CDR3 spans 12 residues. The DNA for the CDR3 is TGCAGCGTCGGCGGGCAGGGCGGTGGCTACACCTTC. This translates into CSVGGQGGGYTF.